This T cell receptor beta chain originates from a study of shared clonotypes between healthy human individuals. Unmatched junction bases numbered 11, after V lost 0 bases and J lost 7 bases. The CDR3 is 17 residues long. CDR1 is SGHRS, CDR2 YFSETQ, per germline. Repertoires were generated with immunoSEQ multiplex PCR, while TCRdb's copy carries only in-frame clones and drops some. Of about 110,000 clones listed, about 70% are singletons. This clone appeared a few times. The sequencing sample was made of memory CD8+ T cells sorted from blood. Indicated subset: CD45RO+ cells pooled with CCR7-negative TemRA cells. This rearrangement joins TRBV5-1 to TRBJ2-7; TRBD1 agrees at 12 bases. This TCR came from a woman between 25 and 40 years old in good health. The CDR3 sequence is CASSLGASGQGAGEQYF. The CDR3 nucleotides are TGCGCCAGCAGCTTGGGAGCCTCGGGACAGGGGGCGGGGGAGCAGTACTTC.